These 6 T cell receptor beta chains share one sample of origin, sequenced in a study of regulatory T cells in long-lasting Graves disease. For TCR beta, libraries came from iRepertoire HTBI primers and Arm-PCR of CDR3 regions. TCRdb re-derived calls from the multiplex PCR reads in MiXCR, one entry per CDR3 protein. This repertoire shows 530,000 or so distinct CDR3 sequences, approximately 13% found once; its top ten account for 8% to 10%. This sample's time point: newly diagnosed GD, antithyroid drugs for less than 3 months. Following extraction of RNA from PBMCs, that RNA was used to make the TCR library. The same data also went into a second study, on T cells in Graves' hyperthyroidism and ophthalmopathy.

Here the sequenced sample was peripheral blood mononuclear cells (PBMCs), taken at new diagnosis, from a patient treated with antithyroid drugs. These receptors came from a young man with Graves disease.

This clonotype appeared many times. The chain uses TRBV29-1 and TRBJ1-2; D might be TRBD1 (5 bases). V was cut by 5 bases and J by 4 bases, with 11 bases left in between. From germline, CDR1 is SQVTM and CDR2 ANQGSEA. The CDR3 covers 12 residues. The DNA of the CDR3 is TGCAGCGTTAGCAGGGAATCCTATGGCTACACCTTC. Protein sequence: CSVSRESYGYTF.

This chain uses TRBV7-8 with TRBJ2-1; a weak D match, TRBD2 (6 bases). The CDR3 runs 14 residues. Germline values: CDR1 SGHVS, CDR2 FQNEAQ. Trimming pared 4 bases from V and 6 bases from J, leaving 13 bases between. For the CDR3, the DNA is TGTGCCAGCAGCTCGACTAGAGAGGGCAATGAGCAGTTCTTC. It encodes CASSSTREGNEQFF. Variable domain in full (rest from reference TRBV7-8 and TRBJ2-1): GAGVSQSPRYKVAKRGQDVALRCDPISGHVSLFWYQQALGQGPEFLTYFQNEAQLDKSGLPSDRFFAERPEGSVSTLKIQRTQQEDSAVYLCASSSTREGNEQFFGPGTRLTVL.

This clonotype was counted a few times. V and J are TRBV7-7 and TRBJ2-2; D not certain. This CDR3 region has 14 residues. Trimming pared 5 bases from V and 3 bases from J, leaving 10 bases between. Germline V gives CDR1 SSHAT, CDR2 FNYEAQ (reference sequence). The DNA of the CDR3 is TGTGCCAGCAGCCGGACGGGTGACACCGGGGAGCTGTTTTTT. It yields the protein CASSRTGDTGELFF.

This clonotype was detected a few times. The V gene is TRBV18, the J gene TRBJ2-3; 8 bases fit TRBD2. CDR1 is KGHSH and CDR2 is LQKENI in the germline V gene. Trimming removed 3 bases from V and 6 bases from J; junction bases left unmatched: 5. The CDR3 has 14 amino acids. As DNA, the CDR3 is TGTGCCAGCTCACCCACTAGCGGAGGGGATACGCAGTATTTT. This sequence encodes CASSPTSGGDTQYF. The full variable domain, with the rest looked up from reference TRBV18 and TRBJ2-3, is NAGVMQNPRHLVRRRGQEARLRCSPMKGHSHVYWYRQLPEEGLKFMVYLQKENIIDESGMPKERFSAEFPKEGPSILRIQQVVRGDSAAYFCASSPTSGGDTQYFGPGTRLTVL.

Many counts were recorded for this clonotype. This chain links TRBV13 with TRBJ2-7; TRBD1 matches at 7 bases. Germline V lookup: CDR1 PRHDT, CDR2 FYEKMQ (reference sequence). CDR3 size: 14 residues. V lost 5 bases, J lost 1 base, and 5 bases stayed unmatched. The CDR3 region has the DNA TGTGCCAGCAGCCCCCGACAGGGATCCTACGAGCAGTACTTC. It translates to CASSPRQGSYEQYF.

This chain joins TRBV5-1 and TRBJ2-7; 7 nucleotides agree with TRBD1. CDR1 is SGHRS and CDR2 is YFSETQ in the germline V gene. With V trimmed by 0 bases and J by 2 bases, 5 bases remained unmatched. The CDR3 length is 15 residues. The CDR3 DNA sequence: TGCGCCAGCAGCTTGGTTGGGACAGTGCCCTACGAGCAGTACTTC. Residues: CASSLVGTVPYEQYF.